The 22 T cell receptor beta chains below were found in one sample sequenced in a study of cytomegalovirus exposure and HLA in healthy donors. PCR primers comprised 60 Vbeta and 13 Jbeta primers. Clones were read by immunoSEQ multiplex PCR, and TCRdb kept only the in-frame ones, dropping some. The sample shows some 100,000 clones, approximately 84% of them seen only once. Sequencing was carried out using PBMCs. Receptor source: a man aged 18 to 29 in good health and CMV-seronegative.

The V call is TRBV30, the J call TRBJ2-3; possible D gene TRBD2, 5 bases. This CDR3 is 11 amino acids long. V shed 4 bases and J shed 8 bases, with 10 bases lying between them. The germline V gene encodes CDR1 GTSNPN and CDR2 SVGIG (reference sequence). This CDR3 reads CAWIPEGTQYF. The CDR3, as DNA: TGTGCCTGGATTCCCGAGGGTACGCAGTATTTT.

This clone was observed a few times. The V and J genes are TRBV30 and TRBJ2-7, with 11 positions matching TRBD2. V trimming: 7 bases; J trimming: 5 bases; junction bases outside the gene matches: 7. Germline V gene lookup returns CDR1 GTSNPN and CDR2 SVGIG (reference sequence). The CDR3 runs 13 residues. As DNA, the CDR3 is TGTGCCTCTAGGACTAGCGGGTCCCACGAGCAGTACTTC. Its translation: CASRTSGSHEQYF.

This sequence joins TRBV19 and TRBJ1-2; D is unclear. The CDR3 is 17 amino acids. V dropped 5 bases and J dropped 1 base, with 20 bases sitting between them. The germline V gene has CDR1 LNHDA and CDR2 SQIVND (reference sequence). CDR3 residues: CASSVRQNRLFNYGYTF. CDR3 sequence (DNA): TGTGCCAGTAGTGTCCGGCAGAACCGACTCTTTAACTATGGCTACACCTTC.

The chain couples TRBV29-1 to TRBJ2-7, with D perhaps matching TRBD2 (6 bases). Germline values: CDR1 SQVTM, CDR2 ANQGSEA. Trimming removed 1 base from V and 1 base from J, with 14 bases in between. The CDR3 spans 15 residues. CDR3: CSVEVGLGRSYEQYF. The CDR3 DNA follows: TGCAGCGTTGAAGTGGGCCTAGGGAGGTCCTACGAGCAGTACTTC.

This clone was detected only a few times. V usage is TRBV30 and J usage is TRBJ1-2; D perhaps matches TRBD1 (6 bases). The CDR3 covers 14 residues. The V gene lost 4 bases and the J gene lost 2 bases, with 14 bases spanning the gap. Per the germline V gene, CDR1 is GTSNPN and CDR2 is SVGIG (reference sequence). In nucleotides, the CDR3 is TGTGCCTGGATTCAGTACAGGGTCAACTATGGCTACACCTTC. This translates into CAWIQYRVNYGYTF. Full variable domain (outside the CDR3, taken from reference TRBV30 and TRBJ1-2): SQTIHQWPATLVQPVGSPLSLECTVEGTSNPNLYWYRQAAGRGLQLLFYSVGIGQISSEVPQNLSASRPQDRQFILSSKKLLLSDSGFYLCAWIQYRVNYGYTFGSGTRLTVV.

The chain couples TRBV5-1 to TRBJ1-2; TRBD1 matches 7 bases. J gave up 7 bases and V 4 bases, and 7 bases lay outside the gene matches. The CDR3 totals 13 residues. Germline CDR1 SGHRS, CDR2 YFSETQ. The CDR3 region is CASSDREEGGYTF. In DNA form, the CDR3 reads TGCGCCAGCAGCGACAGGGAAGAGGGTGGCTACACCTTC.

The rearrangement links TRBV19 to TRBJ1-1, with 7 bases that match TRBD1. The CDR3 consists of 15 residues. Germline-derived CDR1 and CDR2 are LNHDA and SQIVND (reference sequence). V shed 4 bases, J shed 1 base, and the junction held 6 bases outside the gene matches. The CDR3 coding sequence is TGTGCCAGTAGTAGAGGGGACAGCTGGAACACTGAAGCTTTCTTT. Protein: CASSRGDSWNTEAFF.

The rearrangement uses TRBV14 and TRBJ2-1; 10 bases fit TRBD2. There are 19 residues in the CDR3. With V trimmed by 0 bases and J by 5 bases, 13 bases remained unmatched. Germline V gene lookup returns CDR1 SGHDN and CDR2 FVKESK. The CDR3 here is CASSQDKEGTSVQHNEQFF. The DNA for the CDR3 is TGTGCCAGCAGCCAAGATAAAGAGGGGACTAGCGTTCAACACAATGAGCAGTTCTTC.

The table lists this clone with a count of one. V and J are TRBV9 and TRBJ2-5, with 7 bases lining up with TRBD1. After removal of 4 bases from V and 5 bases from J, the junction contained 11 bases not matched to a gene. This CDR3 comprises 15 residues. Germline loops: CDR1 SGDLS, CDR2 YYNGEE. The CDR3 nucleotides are TGTGCCAGCAGCTATGAAGGTACAGGGGAGGAGACCCAGTACTTC. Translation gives CASSYEGTGEETQYF.

CDR3 nucleotides: TGTGCCTGGAACCAGGGGGGTCTTTGGCAGTTCTTC. Residues: CAWNQGGLWQFF. The chain links TRBV30 to TRBJ2-1; TRBD1 might be the D (7 bases). Germline CDR1 is GTSNPN and CDR2 is SVGIG (reference sequence). Trimming stripped 4 bases from V and 12 bases from J, with 16 bases between. The CDR3 is 12 residues long.

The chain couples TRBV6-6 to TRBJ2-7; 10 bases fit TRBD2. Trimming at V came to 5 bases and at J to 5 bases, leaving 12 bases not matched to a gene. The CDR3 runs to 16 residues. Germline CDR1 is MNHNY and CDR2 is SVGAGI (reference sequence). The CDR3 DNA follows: TGTGCCAGCAGTCAATCTCTGCTAGCGGGAGTCAACGAGCAGTACTTC. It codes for CASSQSLLAGVNEQYF.

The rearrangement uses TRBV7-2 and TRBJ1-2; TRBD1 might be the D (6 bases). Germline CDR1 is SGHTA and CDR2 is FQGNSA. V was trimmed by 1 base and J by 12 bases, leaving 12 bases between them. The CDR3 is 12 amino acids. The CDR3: CASSLDQGPHTF. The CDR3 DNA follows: TGTGCCAGCAGCTTAGATCAGGGGCCCCACACCTTC.

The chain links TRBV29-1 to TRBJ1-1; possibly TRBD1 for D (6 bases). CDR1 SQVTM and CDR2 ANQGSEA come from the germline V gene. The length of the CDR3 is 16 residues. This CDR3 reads CGGVQGSISRSTEAFF. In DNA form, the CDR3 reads TGCGGGGGAGTACAGGGTTCGATCTCGAGGAGCACTGAAGCTTTCTTT. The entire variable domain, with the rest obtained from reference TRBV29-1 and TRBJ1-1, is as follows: SAVISQKPSRDICQRGTSLTIQCQVDSQVTMMFWYRQQPGQSLTLIATANQGSEATYESGFVIDKFPISRPNLTFSTLTVSNMSPEDSSIYLCGGVQGSISRSTEAFFGQGTRLTVV.

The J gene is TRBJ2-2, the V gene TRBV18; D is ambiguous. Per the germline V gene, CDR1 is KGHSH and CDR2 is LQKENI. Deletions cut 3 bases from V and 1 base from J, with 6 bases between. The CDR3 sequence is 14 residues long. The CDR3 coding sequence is TGTGCCAGCTCACCGTCAGGGAACACCGGGGAGCTGTTTTTT. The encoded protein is CASSPSGNTGELFF.

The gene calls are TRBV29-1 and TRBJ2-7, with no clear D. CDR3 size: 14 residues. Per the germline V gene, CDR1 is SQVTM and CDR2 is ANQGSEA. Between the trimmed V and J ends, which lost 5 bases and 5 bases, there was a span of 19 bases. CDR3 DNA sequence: TGCAGCGTTCCCGCCGGCCAGGTGAAGGACGAGCAGTACTTC. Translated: CSVPAGQVKDEQYF.

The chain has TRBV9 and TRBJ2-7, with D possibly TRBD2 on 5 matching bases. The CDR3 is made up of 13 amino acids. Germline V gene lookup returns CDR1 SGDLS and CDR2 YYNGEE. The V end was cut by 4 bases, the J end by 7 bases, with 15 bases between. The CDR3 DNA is TGTGCCAGCAGCCTAAGCGCGTCGGGGGAGCAGTACTTC. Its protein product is CASSLSASGEQYF.

The CDR3 DNA follows: TGTGCCAGCAGCGTAACAGATGGAAACACCATATATTTT. It translates to CASSVTDGNTIYF. The chain carries TRBV9 and TRBJ1-3; D gene uncertain. Germline V gene sequence: CDR1 SGDLS, CDR2 YYNGEE. V was trimmed by 1 base and J by 3 bases, leaving 5 bases between them. This CDR3 region has 13 residues. Filled out from reference TRBV9 and TRBJ1-3, the complete variable domain reads DSGVTQTPKHLITATGQRVTLRCSPRSGDLSVYWYQQSLDQGLQFLIQYYNGEERAKGNILERFSAQQFPDLHSELNLSSLELGDSALYFCASSVTDGNTIYFGEGSWLTVV.

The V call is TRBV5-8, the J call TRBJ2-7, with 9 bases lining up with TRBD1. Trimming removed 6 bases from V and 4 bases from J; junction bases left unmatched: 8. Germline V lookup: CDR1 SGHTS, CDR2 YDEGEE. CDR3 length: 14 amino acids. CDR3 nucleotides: TGTGCCAGCAATCCGGGACAGGGTCGGTACGAGCAGTACTTC. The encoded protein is CASNPGQGRYEQYF.

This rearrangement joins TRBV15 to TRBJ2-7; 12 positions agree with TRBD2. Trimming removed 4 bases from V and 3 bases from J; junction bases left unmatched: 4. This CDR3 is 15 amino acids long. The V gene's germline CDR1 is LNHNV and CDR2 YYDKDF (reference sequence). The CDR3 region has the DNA TGTGCCACCAGCATCCCGGGACTAGCGGGCTACGAGCAGTACTTC. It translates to CATSIPGLAGYEQYF.

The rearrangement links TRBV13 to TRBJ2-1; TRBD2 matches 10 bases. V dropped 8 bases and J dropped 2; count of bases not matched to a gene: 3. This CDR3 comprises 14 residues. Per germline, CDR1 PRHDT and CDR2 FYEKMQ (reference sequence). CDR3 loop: CASEGLAPYNEQFF. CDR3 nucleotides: TGTGCCAGCGAGGGACTAGCGCCCTACAATGAGCAGTTCTTC.

In nucleotides, the CDR3 is TGTGCCAGCGGACAGGGGGTCTACGAGCAGTACTTC. Translating it yields CASGQGVYEQYF. V and J are TRBV7-8 and TRBJ2-7, with 10 bases matching TRBD1. Germline CDR1 reads SGHVS; CDR2 reads FQNEAQ. V lost 8 bases to trimming and J lost 3 bases; unmatched junction nucleotides: 1. This CDR3 contains 12 residues.

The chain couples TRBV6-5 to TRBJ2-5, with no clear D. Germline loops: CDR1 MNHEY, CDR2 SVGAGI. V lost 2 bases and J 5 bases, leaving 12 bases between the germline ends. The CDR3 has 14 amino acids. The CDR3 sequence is CASSYGQSRETQYF. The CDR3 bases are TGTGCCAGCAGTTACGGTCAGTCGAGGGAGACCCAGTACTTC.